This is a list of T cell receptor beta chains from one sample in a study of T cells in narcolepsy. Assay: immunoSEQ multiplex PCR; the TCRdb copy retains only in-frame clones and omits some. Here the sample spans around 27,000 clones, approximately 83% being singletons. The source material was CD45RA- memory CD4+ T cells from PBMCs. These TCRs come from a human donor with narcolepsy. Both conserved end residues are part of each CDR3. The D gene is left open where the match is weak. Only part of the rows carry a size: once, few, many, or a class if the clone is expanded.

J gene,V gene,D gene,clone size,CDR3 protein,CDR3 DNA
TRBJ2-3,TRBV18,NA,once,CASSEASAGDTQYF,TGTGCCAGCTCAGAGGCTAGCGCCGGGGATACGCAGTATTTT
TRBJ2-7,TRBV6-1,NA,NA,CASSEAPGLHYEQYF,TGTGCCAGCAGTGAGGCGCCGGGACTTCACTACGAGCAGTACTTC
TRBJ2-2,TRBV19,NA,once,CASSSGWDTGELFF,TGTGCCAGTAGTTCTGGGTGGGACACCGGGGAGCTGTTTTTT
TRBJ2-1,TRBV5-1,NA,NA,CASSLGFGTYNEQFF,TGCGCCAGCAGCTTGGGGTTCGGGACTTACAATGAGCAGTTCTTC
TRBJ1-1,TRBV18,TRBD1,NA,CASPGGAGVTEAFF,TGTGCCAGTCCAGGGGGGGCAGGGGTCACTGAAGCTTTCTTT
TRBJ2-1,TRBV20-1,NA,NA,CSAPLHREQFF,TGCAGTGCCCCACTACATCGAGAGCAGTTCTTC
TRBJ2-1,TRBV7-8,NA,NA,CASSLTPGDEQFF,TGTGCCAGCAGCTTAACCCCGGGGGATGAGCAGTTCTTC
TRBJ2-2,TRBV11-1,NA,NA,CASSPRGEGGPNTGELFF,TGTGCCAGCAGCCCCAGAGGTGAAGGGGGGCCGAACACCGGGGAGCTGTTTTTT
TRBJ2-1,TRBV5-4,NA,once,CASSLGNEQFF,TGTGCCAGCAGCTTGGGCAATGAGCAGTTCTTC
TRBJ2-5,TRBV27,NA,NA,CASRRQAPPEETQYF,TGTGCCAGCCGTCGACAGGCCCCCCCGGAAGAGACCCAGTACTTC
TRBJ1-2,TRBV30,NA,NA,CAWSVPGVLVGYTF,TGTGCCTGGAGTGTGCCCGGAGTTTTGGTAGGCTACACCTTC
TRBJ2-7,TRBV29-1,TRBD2,few,CSAAGGQSFEQYF,TGCAGCGCAGCGGGGGGGCAGTCCTTCGAGCAGTACTTC
TRBJ2-1,TRBV19,NA,NA,CASSADFSSYNEQFF,TGTGCCAGTAGTGCCGACTTTAGCTCCTACAATGAGCAGTTCTTC
TRBJ1-1,TRBV6-5,NA,NA,CASSRPIMNTEAFF,TGTGCCAGCAGTCGACCTATCATGAACACTGAAGCTTTCTTT
TRBJ2-7,TRBV7-2,NA,once,CASSLTGSSYEQYF,TGTGCCAGCAGCTTAACGGGGAGCTCCTACGAGCAGTACTTC
TRBJ1-1,TRBV25-1,TRBD1,NA,CASSEATGEYSEAFF,TGTGCCAGCAGTGAAGCAACAGGGGAGTATTCTGAAGCTTTCTTT
TRBJ2-2,TRBV9,NA,NA,CASSVRASVTGELFF,TGTGCCAGCAGCGTACGCGCGTCGGTCACCGGGGAGCTGTTTTTT
TRBJ1-5,TRBV18,NA,NA,CASSPLQGQPQHF,TGTGCCAGCTCACCACTTCAAGGGCAGCCCCAGCATTTT
TRBJ2-3,TRBV20-1,NA,NA,CSASGSDTQYF,TGCAGTGCCTCAGGGTCGGATACGCAGTATTTT
TRBJ1-4,TRBV25-1,NA,NA,CASSEAQGRGSEKLFF,TGTGCCAGCAGTGAGGCGCAGGGCAGAGGGAGTGAAAAACTGTTTTTT
TRBJ1-1,TRBV7-9,NA,NA,CASSLGSRTEAFF,TGTGCCAGCAGCTTGGGATCACGAACTGAAGCTTTCTTT
TRBJ2-5,TRBV2,NA,NA,CASSESQEQTQYF,TGTGCCAGCAGTGAGTCCCAAGAGCAGACCCAGTACTTC
TRBJ1-4,TRBV14,NA,NA,CASSQDSGANEKLFF,TGTGCCAGCAGCCAAGATTCAGGAGCTAATGAAAAACTGTTTTTT
TRBJ2-1,TRBV19,NA,once,CASSMGGGRREQFF,TGTGCCAGTAGTATGGGAGGGGGACGGAGGGAGCAGTTCTTC
TRBJ2-7,TRBV18,NA,NA,CASSQGSLGEQYF,TGTGCCAGCTCACAGGGCTCCCTAGGGGAGCAGTACTTC
TRBJ1-5,TRBV4-1,NA,NA,CASSLTGDGNQPQHF,TGCGCCAGCAGCCTAACGGGGGACGGCAATCAGCCCCAGCATTTT
TRBJ1-3,TRBV4-2,NA,NA,CASSPRGGAPGNTIYF,TGTGCCAGCAGCCCCCGGGGGGGGGCGCCTGGAAACACCATATATTTT
TRBJ2-3,TRBV5-6,TRBD2,NA,CASSLALLAEGDTQYF,TGTGCCAGCAGCTTGGCCCTACTAGCGGAAGGGGATACGCAGTATTTT
TRBJ2-1,TRBV5-1,TRBD1,few,CASSLEGQAIF,TGCGCCAGCAGCTTGGAGGGACAGGCGATCTTC
TRBJ2-7,TRBV11-3,NA,NA,CASSFRPGARLAEQYF,TGTGCCAGCAGCTTTCGTCCGGGGGCCCGACTGGCCGAGCAGTACTTC
TRBJ2-7,TRBV28,NA,NA,CASSLAVGGRYEQYF,TGTGCCAGCAGTTTAGCGGTTGGGGGCAGGTACGAGCAGTACTTC
TRBJ1-1,TRBV5-4,NA,NA,CASSLWGMNTEAFF,TGTGCCAGCAGCTTGTGGGGGATGAACACTGAAGCTTTCTTT
TRBJ1-2,TRBV5-5,NA,NA,CASSLPDLYGYTF,TGTGCCAGCAGCCTGCCCGACCTCTATGGCTACACCTTC
TRBJ2-1,TRBV6-6,TRBD1,NA,CASRLRTGADNEQFF,TGTGCCAGCAGGCTACGGACAGGGGCTGACAATGAGCAGTTCTTC
TRBJ2-1,TRBV27,NA,NA,CASSSLKLSSYNEQFF,TGTGCCAGCAGTTCCTTGAAGCTTAGCTCCTACAATGAGCAGTTCTTC
TRBJ1-1,TRBV6-1,NA,few,CASTARRGNTEAFF,TGTGCCAGCACGGCGAGACGGGGGAACACTGAAGCTTTCTTT
TRBJ2-5,TRBV14,TRBD2,NA,CASSQDGGSGEETQYF,TGTGCCAGCAGCCAAGATGGGGGTAGCGGGGAAGAGACCCAGTACTTC
TRBJ1-1,TRBV5-1,NA,NA,CASSPQGGNTEAFF,TGCGCCAGCAGCCCTCAGGGAGGAAACACTGAAGCTTTCTTT
TRBJ2-1,TRBV14,NA,NA,CASSQDLGFYNEQFF,TGTGCCAGCAGCCAAGATCTAGGCTTTTATAATGAGCAGTTCTTC
TRBJ1-2,TRBV30,NA,NA,CASFGAQGYTF,TGTGCCTCGTTTGGGGCGCAGGGCTACACCTTC
TRBJ1-5,TRBV6-5,NA,NA,CASSYSIGGGQPQHF,TGTGCCAGCAGTTACTCGATAGGGGGGGGGCAGCCCCAGCATTTT
TRBJ2-7,TRBV9,NA,NA,CASSVDPGETYEQYF,TGTGCCAGCAGCGTAGATCCTGGGGAAACCTACGAGCAGTACTTC
TRBJ2-2,TRBV5-1,NA,NA,CASRRDATNTGELFF,TGCGCCAGCAGGAGGGACGCTACGAACACCGGGGAGCTGTTTTTT
TRBJ2-1,TRBV9,TRBD1,NA,CASSPSPTGASGEQFF,TGTGCCAGCAGCCCTTCGCCGACAGGGGCGAGCGGTGAGCAGTTCTTC
TRBJ1-2,TRBV5-6,TRBD1,NA,CASSFLGTGGAGGYTF,TGTGCCAGCAGCTTCCTTGGGACAGGGGGCGCGGGAGGCTACACCTTC
TRBJ1-5,TRBV6-5,TRBD1,NA,CASGGQGFNQPQHF,TGTGCCAGCGGGGGACAGGGATTCAATCAGCCCCAGCATTTT
TRBJ1-2,TRBV30,NA,NA,CAWTTGTYGYTF,TGTGCCTGGACAACAGGGACCTATGGCTACACCTTC
TRBJ1-4,TRBV7-6,TRBD1,few,CASSSGQGKLFF,TGTGCCAGCAGCTCGGGACAGGGAAAACTGTTTTTT
TRBJ1-3,TRBV5-6,TRBD1,NA,CASSGQGALGNTIYF,TGTGCCAGCAGCGGACAGGGGGCACTCGGAAACACCATATATTTT
TRBJ1-2,TRBV7-3,TRBD1,NA,CASSLINAQGNYGYTF,TGTGCCAGCAGCTTAATTAATGCACAGGGGAACTATGGCTACACCTTC
TRBJ1-2,TRBV5-1,NA,NA,CASRLDSDGYTF,TGCGCCAGCAGACTCGACAGTGATGGCTACACCTTC
TRBJ2-7,TRBV10-3,TRBD2,NA,CATGTSGSYEQYF,TGTGCCACAGGGACTAGCGGTTCTTACGAGCAGTACTTC
TRBJ1-1,TRBV7-9,NA,NA,CASSTGRAAEAFF,TGTGCCAGCAGCACCGGAAGGGCCGCGGAGGCTTTCTTT
TRBJ1-2,TRBV2,NA,few,CASTQEVMGYTF,TGTGCCAGCACACAGGAGGTGATGGGCTACACCTTC